This T cell receptor beta chain originates from a study of shared clonotypes between healthy human individuals. Study-wide points: Rarefaction indicated that sorted-subset sequencing remained incomplete although depth was large. Several donors held approximately 4.5% of naive CD4 clonotypes in common.

Germline V gene lookup returns CDR1 SGHKS and CDR2 YYEKEE (reference sequence). The V gene lost 2 bases and the J gene lost 2 bases, with 8 bases spanning the gap. The CDR3 sequence is 14 residues long. Assay: immunoSEQ multiplex PCR; the TCRdb copy retains only in-frame clones and omits some. The sample has 550,000 to 800,000 clones; less than 85% are singletons. Of note for this clone: Its antigen is unidentified.

This clonotype was sampled from a woman aged 25 to 45 in good health. Sequenced input: memory CD4+ T cells sorted from blood. Specified subset: CD45RA-negative fraction. The chain links TRBV5-5 to TRBJ1-3; D remains ambiguous. The CDR3 loop is CASSLGGTGNTIYF. CDR3 DNA: TGTGCCAGCAGCTTAGGAGGGACTGGAAACACCATATATTTT.